Sequencing of this T cell receptor (beta chain) was carried out in a study of CD8+ T cells in alopecia areata. The authors extracted RNA and reverse transcribed it into cDNA as the sequencing template. Sequencing used immunoSEQ multiplex PCR; TCRdb keeps in-frame clones, though not all of them. The data show roughly 100,000 clones, with 55% seen just once and roughly 8.8% held by the top ten. It was from PBMCs that CD4+ and CD8+ T cells were sorted. With 5 bases removed from V and 6 bases from J, the gap between germline ends came to 8 bases. This CDR3 region has 13 residues. Germline assignment: CDR1 MNHEY and CDR2 SVGAGI. Comments on this clone: Its antigen is not known.

Broader study findings: Against the mouse data, patients shared TCRs less clearly, possibly for HLA reasons. For lesional scalp, especially alopecia totalis/universalis, clonality was higher than in normal scalp. Resident alphabeta T-cell populations of normal skin are likewise subject to sequencing in scalp samples.

This TCR was recovered from a human donor in good health. Sequenced material: CD4+ T cells sorted from blood. The genes are TRBV6-5 and TRBJ1-6, with a possible D match to TRBD1 (5 bases). DNA for the CDR3: TGTGCCAGCAGTCCGACAGTTAATTCACCCCTCCACTTT. Encoded protein: CASSPTVNSPLHF.